Listed below are T cell receptor beta chains from one sample, sequenced in a study of T cell changes during pregnancy in multiple sclerosis. Repertoires were generated with immunoSEQ multiplex PCR, while TCRdb's copy carries only in-frame clones and drops some. The table shows about 47,000 clones, with 92% occurring only once. Sequencing was performed on peripheral blood, taken in the third trimester of pregnancy. The receptors originated from a female donor with multiple sclerosis, enrolled in a pregnancy study. Each CDR3 is given with its conserved first and last residue. D genes are given only for firm matches. Clone size is not always given. Where it is, it says once, few, many or a class for expanded clones.

j_call d_call cdr3_length v_call clone_size cdr3_nt cdr3_aa
TRBJ2-7 TRBD1 15 TRBV7-9 - TGTGCCAGCAGCTCAAAAAGGGGACAGCCCTACGAGCAGTACTTC CASSSKRGQPYEQYF
TRBJ2-7 - 14 TRBV18 once TGTGCCAGCTCAGTATCGGACAGACGCTACGAGCAGTACTTC CASSVSDRRYEQYF
TRBJ2-2 - 15 TRBV7-3 - TGTGCCAGCAGCTTAATCCGGGGAGACACCGGGGAGCTGTTTTTT CASSLIRGDTGELFF
TRBJ2-5 TRBD2 16 TRBV28 - TGTGCCAGCAGTTCAGGGACTAGCTGGGTGGGAGAGACCCAGTACTTC CASSSGTSWVGETQYF
TRBJ1-5 TRBD1 14 TRBV6-5 once TGTGCCAGCAGTCCGGACAGGACCCAGGGGACCCAGCATTTT CASSPDRTQGTQHF
TRBJ2-1 TRBD2 15 TRBV19 - TGTGCCAGTAGTATTAGCGGGAGGGACTACAATGAGCAGTTCTTC CASSISGRDYNEQFF
TRBJ2-7 - 15 TRBV18 - TGTGCCAGCTCCCAGACCTGGGACAACTCCTACGAGCAGTACTTC CASSQTWDNSYEQYF
TRBJ2-7 - 10 TRBV21-1 - TGTGCCAGCAAGGGGTACGAGCAGTACTTC CASKGYEQYF
TRBJ2-7 TRBD2 15 TRBV19 - TGTGCCAGTAGTATACTAGCGGGACCTGACTACGAGCAGTACTTC CASSILAGPDYEQYF
TRBJ1-2 - 13 TRBV28 - TGTGCCAGCAGCCCGACCAGGGCAGATGGCTACACCTTC CASSPTRADGYTF